This T cell receptor (beta chain) comes out of a study of early T cells in non-severe SARS-CoV-2 infection. Across the whole study: Bulk RNA isolated from unsorted whole blood underwent sequencing; chains were not paired.

Unique molecular identifiers were affixed to single, distinct cDNA molecules. TCRdb independently ran MiXCR on the 5' RACE reads; one entry per CDR3 protein. The sample shows about 48,000 distinct CDR3 sequences, around 10% of them seen only once. Per the germline V gene, CDR1 is SEHNR and CDR2 is FQNEAQ (reference sequence). J was trimmed by 4 bases and V by 4 bases; bases with no gene match: 1. CDR3 length: 12 amino acids. Remarks on this clonotype: As yet, its antigen is unknown.

The study, taken as a whole, reports: The VDJdb matching leaned toward anti-spike CD8 responses and overlooked private and CD4 specificities.

The TCR comes from an adult who was a healthcare worker with PCR-confirmed SARS-CoV-2 infection or an uninfected control (not recorded which). The rearrangement uses TRBV7-9 and TRBJ2-7; 7 bases fit TRBD2. Sequenced: whole blood. In DNA, the CDR3 is TGTGCCAGCAGCTGGGGGGGATACGAGCAGTACTTC. This gives the protein CASSWGGYEQYF. The variable domain in full, with the rest retrieved from reference TRBV7-9 and TRBJ2-7, is DTGVSQNPRHKITKRGQNVTFRCDPISEHNRLYWYRQTLGQGPEFLTYFQNEAQLEKSRLLSDRFSAERPKGSFSTLEIQRTEQGDSAMYLCASSWGGYEQYFGPGTRLTVT.